Described below is a single T cell receptor (beta chain) sequence and its context. As yet, its antigen is unknown. The V segment lost 0 bases and the J segment 9 bases; nucleotides outside the gene matches: 5. From germline, CDR1 is MRHNA and CDR2 SNTAGT. The CDR3 extends over 15 amino acids. This record comes from a study of Ad26.COV2.S vaccination and SARS-CoV-2 variants. Sequencing used immunoSEQ multiplex PCR; TCRdb keeps in-frame clones, though not all of them. The profile covers nearly 400,000 clones, with approximately 90% appearing a single time and 1.5% to 2% taken by the ten largest. Documented treatment: some 19 received Ad26.COV2.S at low or high dose, single or two shots; a few received placebo; per-sample allocation not given. Sample collection was performed on day 63 after the first vaccine or placebo injection. Boston hosted the donor, who was an adult aged 18-55 years. Participants' vaccine, an Ad26 vector, delivered Wuhan-strain SARS-CoV-2 spike.

Study findings and constraints: For non-spike TCRs, breadth in vaccine recipients resembled that in placebo recipients. Higher spike-specific TCR breadth was found in vaccine recipients than in placebo recipients.

The input for sequencing was peripheral blood, taken in a trial of Ad26.COV2.S vaccine versus placebo. This receptor was taken from a person between 18 and 60 years old who received the Ad26.COV2.S COVID-19 vaccine or a placebo. The chain couples TRBV6-4 to TRBJ2-1, with TRBD2 identical over 10 bases. CDR3 DNA sequence: TGTGCCAGCAGTGACTCGGCTAGCGGGAGTTCTGAGCAGTTCTTC. Encoded protein: CASSDSASGSSEQFF.